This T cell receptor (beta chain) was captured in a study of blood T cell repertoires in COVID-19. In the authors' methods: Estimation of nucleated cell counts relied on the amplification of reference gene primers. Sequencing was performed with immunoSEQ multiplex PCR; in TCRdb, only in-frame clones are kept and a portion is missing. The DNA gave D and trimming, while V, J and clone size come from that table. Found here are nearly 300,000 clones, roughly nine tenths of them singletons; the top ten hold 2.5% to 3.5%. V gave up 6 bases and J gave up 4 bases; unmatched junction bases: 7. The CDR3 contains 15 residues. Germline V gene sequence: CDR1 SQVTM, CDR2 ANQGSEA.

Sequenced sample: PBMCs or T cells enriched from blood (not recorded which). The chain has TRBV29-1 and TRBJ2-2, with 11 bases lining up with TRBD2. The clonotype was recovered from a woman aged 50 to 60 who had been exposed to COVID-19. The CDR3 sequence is CSVILAGGFTGELFF. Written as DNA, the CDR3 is TGCAGCGTGATTCTAGCGGGGGGATTCACCGGGGAGCTGTTTTTT.